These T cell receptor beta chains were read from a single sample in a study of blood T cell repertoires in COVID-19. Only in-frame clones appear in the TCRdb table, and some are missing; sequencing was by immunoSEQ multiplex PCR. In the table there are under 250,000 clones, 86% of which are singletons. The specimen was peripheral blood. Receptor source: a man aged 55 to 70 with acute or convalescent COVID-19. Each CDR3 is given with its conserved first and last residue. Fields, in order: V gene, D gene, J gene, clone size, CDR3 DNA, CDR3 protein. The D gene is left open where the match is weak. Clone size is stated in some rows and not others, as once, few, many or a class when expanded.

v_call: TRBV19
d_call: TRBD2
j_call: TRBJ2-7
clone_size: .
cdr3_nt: TGTGCCAGTAGTATCGGTCTAACGGAACCGGGACTAACATACGAGCAGTACTTC
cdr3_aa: CASSIGLTEPGLTYEQYF

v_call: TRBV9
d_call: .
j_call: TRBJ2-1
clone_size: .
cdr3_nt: TGTGCCAGCAGCGTAGATGGTCGGGTCGATGAGCAGTTCTTC
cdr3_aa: CASSVDGRVDEQFF

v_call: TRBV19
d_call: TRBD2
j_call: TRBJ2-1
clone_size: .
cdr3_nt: TGTGCCAGTTCCTCTCGGGACTATTCCTACAATGAGCAGTTCTTC
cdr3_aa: CASSSRDYSYNEQFF

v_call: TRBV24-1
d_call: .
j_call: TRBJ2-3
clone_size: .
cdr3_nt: TGTGCCACCAGTGATTCCCGACTTGGTCCGGGCACAGATACGCAGTATTTT
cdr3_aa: CATSDSRLGPGTDTQYF

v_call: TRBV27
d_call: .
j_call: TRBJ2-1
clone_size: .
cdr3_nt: TGTGCCAGCAGCCCCTTAGCGCATTACAATGAGCAGTTCTTC
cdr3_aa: CASSPLAHYNEQFF

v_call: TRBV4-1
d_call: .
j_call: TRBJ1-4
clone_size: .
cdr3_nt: TGCGCCAGCAGCCGGGGGCGGTATGAAAAACTGTTTTTT
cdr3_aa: CASSRGRYEKLFF

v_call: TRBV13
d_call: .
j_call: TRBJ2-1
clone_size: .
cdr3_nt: TGTGCCAGCAGCCTGTCCTACAATGAGCAGTTCTTC
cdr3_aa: CASSLSYNEQFF

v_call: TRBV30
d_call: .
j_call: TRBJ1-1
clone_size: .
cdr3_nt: TGTGCCTGGAGTGGCGGGACGCAGAACACTGAAGCTTTCTTT
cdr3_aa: CAWSGGTQNTEAFF

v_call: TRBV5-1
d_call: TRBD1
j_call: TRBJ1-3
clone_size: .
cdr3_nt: TGCGCCAGCCGCCCGACAGGGTATGGCCAAAACACCATATATTTT
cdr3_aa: CASRPTGYGQNTIYF

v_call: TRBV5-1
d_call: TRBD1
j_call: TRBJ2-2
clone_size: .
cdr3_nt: TGCGCCAGCAGCTCGACCGGACAGGGTGGTGCCGGGGAGCTGTTTTTT
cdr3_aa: CASSSTGQGGAGELFF

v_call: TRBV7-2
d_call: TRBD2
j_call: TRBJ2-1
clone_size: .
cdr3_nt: TGTGCCAGCAGCTTCCCACTAGCGGGAGCCTTTGAGCAGTTCTTC
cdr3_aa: CASSFPLAGAFEQFF

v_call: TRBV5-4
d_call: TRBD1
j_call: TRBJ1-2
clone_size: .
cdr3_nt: TGTGCCAGCAGCGCGCCAACAGTGCGGGGACAGGACTATGGCTACACCTTC
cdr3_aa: CASSAPTVRGQDYGYTF

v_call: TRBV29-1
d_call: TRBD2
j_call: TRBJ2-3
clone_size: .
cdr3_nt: TGCAGCGTGGACACTAGCGGGATTAGCACAGATACGCAGTATTTT
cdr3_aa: CSVDTSGISTDTQYF

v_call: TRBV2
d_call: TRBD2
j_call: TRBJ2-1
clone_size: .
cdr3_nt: TGTGCCAGCGCAGGACTAGCGGGAGGCGCCTACAATGAGCAGTTCTTC
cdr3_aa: CASAGLAGGAYNEQFF

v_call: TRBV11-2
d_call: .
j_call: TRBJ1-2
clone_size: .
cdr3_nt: TGTGCCAGCAGCTTAGTTGGTTGGGTGGGGGCGAATGGCTACACCTTC
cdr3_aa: CASSLVGWVGANGYTF

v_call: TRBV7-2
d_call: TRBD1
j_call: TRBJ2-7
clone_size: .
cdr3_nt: TGTGCCAGCAGCCCATCCGGGACAGAGGTCTACGAGCAGTACTTC
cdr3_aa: CASSPSGTEVYEQYF

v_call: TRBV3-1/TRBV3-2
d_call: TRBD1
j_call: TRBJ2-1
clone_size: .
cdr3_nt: TGTGCCAGCAGCCCAACACTACAGGGGGCGGAGGAGCAGTTCTTC
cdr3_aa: CASSPTLQGAEEQFF

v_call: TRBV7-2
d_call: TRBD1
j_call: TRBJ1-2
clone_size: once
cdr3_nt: TGTGCCAGCACCCCATCGGGACAGGTCCTCTATGGCTACACCTTC
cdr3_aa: CASTPSGQVLYGYTF

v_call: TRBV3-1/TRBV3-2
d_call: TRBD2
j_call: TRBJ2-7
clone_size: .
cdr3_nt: TGTGCCAGCAGCCAAGACCCGGGACTAGCTGAACCCTGGGAGCAGTACTTC
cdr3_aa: CASSQDPGLAEPWEQYF

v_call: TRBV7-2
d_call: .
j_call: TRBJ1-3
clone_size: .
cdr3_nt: TGTGCCAGCAGCCCAATGCGGGGCAGGACTAGCTCTGGAAACACCATATATTTT
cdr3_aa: CASSPMRGRTSSGNTIYF

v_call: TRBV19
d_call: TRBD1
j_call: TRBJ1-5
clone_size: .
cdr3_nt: TGTGCCAGTAGTATAGGGGACAGGGGGAATCAGCCCCAGCATTTT
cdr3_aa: CASSIGDRGNQPQHF

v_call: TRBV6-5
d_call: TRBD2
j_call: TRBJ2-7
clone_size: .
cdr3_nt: TGTGCCAGCAGTCAACCGCTAGCGGGATCCTACGAGCAGTACTTC
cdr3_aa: CASSQPLAGSYEQYF

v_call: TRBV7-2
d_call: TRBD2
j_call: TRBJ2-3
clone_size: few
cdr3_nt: TGTGCCAGCAGCTTAGGAGTAGCGGGAGTAACAGATACGCAGTATTTT
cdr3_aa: CASSLGVAGVTDTQYF

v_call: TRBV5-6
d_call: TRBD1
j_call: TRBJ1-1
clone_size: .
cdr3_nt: TGTGCCAGCAGTTCCCAAGACAGGGAGCCCACTGAAGCTTTCTTT
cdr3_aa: CASSSQDREPTEAFF

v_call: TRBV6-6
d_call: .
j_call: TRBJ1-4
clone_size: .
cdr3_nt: TGTGCCAGCAGTTACAGGGGGAATGAAAAACTGTTTTTT
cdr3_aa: CASSYRGNEKLFF

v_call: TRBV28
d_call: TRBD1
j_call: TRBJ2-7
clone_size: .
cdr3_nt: TGTGCCAGCACCTACCTCCGGGACAGCTCCTACGAGCAGTACTTC
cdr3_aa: CASTYLRDSSYEQYF

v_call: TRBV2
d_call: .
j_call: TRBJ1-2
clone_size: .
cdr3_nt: TGTGCCAGCAGTGTATACAGTGGGGGCTACACCTTC
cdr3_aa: CASSVYSGGYTF

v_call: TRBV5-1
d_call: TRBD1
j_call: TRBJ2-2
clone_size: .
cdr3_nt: TGCGCCAGCAGGCAGACCGGGACAGGGGAGATCGGGGAGCTGTTTTTT
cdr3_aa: CASRQTGTGEIGELFF

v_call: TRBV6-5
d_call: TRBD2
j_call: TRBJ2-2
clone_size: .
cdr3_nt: TGTGCCAGCAGTCTAGCGGGAGAGGCCGGGGAGCTGTTTTTT
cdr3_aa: CASSLAGEAGELFF

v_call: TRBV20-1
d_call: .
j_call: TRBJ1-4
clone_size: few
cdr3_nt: TGCAGTGCTGAGAGGGCGGAAAAACTGTTTTTT
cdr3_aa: CSAERAEKLFF

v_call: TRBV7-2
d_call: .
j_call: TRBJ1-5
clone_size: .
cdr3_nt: TGTGCCAGCAGTTCAACAGGGTTCAGCAATCAGCCCCAGCATTTT
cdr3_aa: CASSSTGFSNQPQHF

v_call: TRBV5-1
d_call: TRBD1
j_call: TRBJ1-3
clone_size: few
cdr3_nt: TGCGCCAGCAGCCGGCGGGGGGACAGCGGAAACACCATATATTTT
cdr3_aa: CASSRRGDSGNTIYF